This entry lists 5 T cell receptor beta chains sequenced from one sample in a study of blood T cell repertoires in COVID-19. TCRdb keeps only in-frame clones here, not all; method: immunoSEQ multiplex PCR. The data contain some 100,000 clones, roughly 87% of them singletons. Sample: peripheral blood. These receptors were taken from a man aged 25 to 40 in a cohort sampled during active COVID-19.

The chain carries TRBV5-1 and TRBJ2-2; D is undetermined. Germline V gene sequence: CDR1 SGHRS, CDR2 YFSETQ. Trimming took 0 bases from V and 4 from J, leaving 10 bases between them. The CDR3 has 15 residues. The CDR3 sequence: CASSLAVLPTGELFF. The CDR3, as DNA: TGCGCCAGCAGCTTGGCGGTCCTACCCACCGGGGAGCTGTTTTTT.

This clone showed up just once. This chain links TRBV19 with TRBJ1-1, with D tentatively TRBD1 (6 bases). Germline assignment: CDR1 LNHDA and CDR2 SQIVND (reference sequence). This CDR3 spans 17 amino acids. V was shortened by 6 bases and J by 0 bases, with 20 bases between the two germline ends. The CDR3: CASRQGLGGTVNTEAFF. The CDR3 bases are TGTGCCAGTAGGCAGGGGCTGGGGGGGACTGTGAACACTGAAGCTTTCTTT. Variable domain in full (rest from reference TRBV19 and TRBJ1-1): DGGITQSPKYLFRKEGQNVTLSCEQNLNHDAMYWYRQDPGQGLRLIYYSQIVNDFQKGDIAEGYSVSREKKESFPLTVTSAQKNPTAFYLCASRQGLGGTVNTEAFFGQGTRLTVV.

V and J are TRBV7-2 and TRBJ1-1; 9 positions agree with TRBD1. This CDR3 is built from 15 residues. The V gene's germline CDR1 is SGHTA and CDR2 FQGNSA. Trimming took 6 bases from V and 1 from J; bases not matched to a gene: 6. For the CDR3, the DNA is TGTGCCAGCAGACTCACAGGGGGCGGGAACACTGAAGCTTTCTTT. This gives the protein CASRLTGGGNTEAFF.

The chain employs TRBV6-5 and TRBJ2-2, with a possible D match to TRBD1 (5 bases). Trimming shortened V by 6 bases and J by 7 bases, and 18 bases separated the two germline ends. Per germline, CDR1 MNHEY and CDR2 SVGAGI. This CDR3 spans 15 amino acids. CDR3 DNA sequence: TGTGCCAGCAGCCGACTCGGTCAGGGCGGCGGGGAGCTGTTTTTT. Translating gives CASSRLGQGGGELFF.

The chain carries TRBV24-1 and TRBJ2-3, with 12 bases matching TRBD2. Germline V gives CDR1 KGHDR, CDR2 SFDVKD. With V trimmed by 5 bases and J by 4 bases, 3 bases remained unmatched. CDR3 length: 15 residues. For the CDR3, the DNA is TGTGCCACCAGTGGGACTAGCGGGGCGGCAGATACGCAGTATTTT. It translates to CATSGTSGAADTQYF.